These 17 T cell receptor beta chains were all obtained from the same sample, sequenced in a study of blood T cell repertoires in COVID-19. Sequencing was performed with immunoSEQ multiplex PCR; in TCRdb, only in-frame clones are kept and a portion is missing. This sample has about 500,000 clones, with roughly 89% found just once. Source material: peripheral blood. The origin of the receptors is a woman aged 50 to 60 with COVID-19, enrolled during active disease.

The V call is TRBV6-5, the J call TRBJ2-3, with 7 bases lining up with TRBD2. J lost 4 bases, V lost 7 bases, and 5 bases had no gene match. Per the germline V gene, CDR1 is MNHEY and CDR2 is SVGAGI. CDR3 length equals 13 residues. The CDR3 sequence is CASNRGVSDTQYF. DNA for the CDR3: TGTGCCAGCAATCGGGGGGTATCAGATACGCAGTATTTT.

The chain has TRBV4-1 and TRBJ1-1; D is unresolved. V was trimmed by 4 bases and J by 2 bases, leaving 14 bases between them. Germline assignment: CDR1 MGHRA and CDR2 YSYEKL. CDR3 length: 15 amino acids. CDR3 amino acids: CASSPLSVANTEAFF. The CDR3 bases are TGCGCCAGCAGCCCCCTTTCCGTGGCAAACACTGAAGCTTTCTTT.

The chain couples TRBV6-2 or TRBV6-3 to TRBJ2-1, with D perhaps matching TRBD2 (5 bases). Germline V CDR1 and CDR2: MNHEY, SVGEGT. The CDR3 sequence is 14 residues long. V was trimmed by 2 bases and J by 5 bases, leaving 10 bases between them. CDR3 amino acids: CASSYRDLHNEQFF. CDR3 sequence (DNA): TGTGCCAGCAGTTACCGGGATCTCCACAATGAGCAGTTCTTC.

The gene calls are TRBV5-1 and TRBJ1-2; maybe TRBD1 (5 bases). CDR3 length: 13 amino acids. V lost 6 bases to trimming and J lost 4 bases, with 13 bases between them. CDR1 and CDR2 from the germline V gene are SGHRS and YFSETQ. DNA of the CDR3: TGCGCCAGCACCCAGGGTTTTGGCTATGGCTACACCTTC. Amino acid sequence: CASTQGFGYGYTF.

CDR3 sequence: CASSSSRGNDGYTF. DNA for the CDR3: TGTGCCAGCAGCTCTAGCAGAGGGAATGATGGCTACACCTTC. The genes are TRBV7-6 and TRBJ1-2; D unresolved. From germline, CDR1 is SGHVS and CDR2 FNYEAQ. The CDR3 contains 14 residues. V lost 4 bases, J lost 6 bases, and 15 bases lay in between.

The chain is built from TRBV9 and TRBJ2-6, with 14 nucleotides matching TRBD2. Per the germline V gene, CDR1 is SGDLS and CDR2 is YYNGEE. The CDR3 runs 19 residues. The V and J ends lost 3 bases and 0 bases, in that order; junction bases with no gene match: 5. The CDR3: CASSGTSGGPRSGANVLTF. The DNA for the CDR3 is TGTGCCAGCAGCGGGACTAGCGGGGGGCCGCGCTCTGGGGCCAACGTCCTGACTTTC.

This rearrangement joins TRBV19 to TRBJ1-1; perhaps TRBD1 as D (5 bases). Germline lookup yields CDR1 LNHDA and CDR2 SQIVND (reference sequence). The CDR3 spans 15 residues. Between the trimmed V and J ends, which lost 3 bases and 5 bases, there was a span of 16 bases. CDR3 sequence (DNA): TGTGCCAGTAGTATTTCGGCAGGGCGAGAAACTGAAGCTTTCTTT. This encodes CASSISAGRETEAFF. Full variable domain (outside the CDR3, taken from reference TRBV19 and TRBJ1-1): DGGITQSPKYLFRKEGQNVTLSCEQNLNHDAMYWYRQDPGQGLRLIYYSQIVNDFQKGDIAEGYSVSREKKESFPLTVTSAQKNPTAFYLCASSISAGRETEAFFGQGTRLTVV.

This clone has a handful of counts. CDR3 sequence reads: CASSPGNSPLHF. DNA for the CDR3: TGTGCCAGCAGCCCAGGGAATTCACCCCTCCACTTT. The chain links TRBV7-6 to TRBJ1-6, with TRBD1 as a possible D gene (5 bases). V gave up 5 bases and J gave up 7 bases, with 6 bases separating them. This CDR3 has 12 residues. Germline V gene lookup returns CDR1 SGHVS and CDR2 FNYEAQ.

The V and J genes are TRBV5-6 and TRBJ2-2; no reliable D call. Trimming removed 2 bases at V and 8 bases at J, with 10 bases between. The V gene's germline CDR1 is SGHDT and CDR2 YYEEEE. The CDR3 is 13 amino acids. CDR3 sequence reads: CASSLGPRGELFF. DNA of the CDR3: TGTGCCAGCAGCTTAGGTCCCAGGGGGGAGCTGTTTTTT.

The chain carries TRBV30 and TRBJ2-3; weak D call: TRBD1 (5 bases). V was shortened by 0 bases and J by 4 bases, with 11 bases between the two germline ends. The CDR3 is 14 amino acids. Germline values: CDR1 GTSNPN, CDR2 SVGIG (reference sequence). CDR3 bases: TGTGCCTGGAGTGTAAATCAGGGATCAGATACGCAGTATTTT. Translating it yields CAWSVNQGSDTQYF.

The CDR3 DNA reads as TGCGCCAGCAGCTTGGCCATAGACGGGGAGCAGTTCTTC. Amino acid sequence: CASSLAIDGEQFF. This chain connects TRBV5-1 to TRBJ2-1; no reliable D call. CDR3 length: 13 amino acids. The V gene's germline CDR1 is SGHRS and CDR2 YFSETQ. V lost 0 bases, J lost 10 bases, and 11 bases lay in between.

This chain links TRBV24-1 with TRBJ2-3; maybe TRBD2 (5 bases). The CDR3 is 17 residues long. Germline loops: CDR1 KGHDR, CDR2 SFDVKD. V was cut by 3 bases and J by 2 bases, with 17 bases left in between. The CDR3: CATSDPSDGEFTDTQYF. The CDR3 DNA sequence: TGTGCCACCAGTGATCCATCGGACGGGGAATTCACAGATACGCAGTATTTT.

The CDR3 sequence: CAWSVRAAGNYGYTF. The CDR3 region has the DNA TGTGCCTGGAGTGTACGGGCTGCGGGGAACTATGGCTACACCTTC. The chain has TRBV30 and TRBJ1-2; D remains unclear. The germline V gene has CDR1 GTSNPN and CDR2 SVGIG (reference sequence). Trimming cost V 0 bases and J 2 bases, with 13 bases left between them. The CDR3 extends over 15 amino acids.

The chain joins TRBV14 to TRBJ1-3; perhaps TRBD1 as D (5 bases). The CDR3 has 15 amino acids. Trimming shortened V by 1 base and J by 1 base, and 8 bases separated the two germline ends. Germline assignment: CDR1 SGHDN and CDR2 FVKESK. CDR3 region: CASSQVGVSGNTIYF. CDR3 in DNA: TGTGCCAGCAGCCAAGTAGGGGTTTCTGGAAACACCATATATTTT.

The rearrangement links TRBV3-1 (or the pseudogene TRBV3-2) to TRBJ1-2; D uncertain. The V gene's germline CDR1 is LGHDT and CDR2 YNNKEL (reference sequence). V was shortened by 4 bases and J by 8 bases, with 8 bases between the two germline ends. The CDR3 sequence is 11 residues long. This CDR3 reads CASSLGGGYTF. In DNA, the CDR3 is TGTGCCAGCAGCCTGGGCGGGGGCTACACCTTC.

V usage is TRBV11-3 and J usage is TRBJ2-7; D perhaps matches TRBD2 (6 bases). Germline V gives CDR1 SGHNT, CDR2 YENEEA. The CDR3 consists of 14 residues. Trimming took 1 base from V and 1 from J, leaving 8 bases between them. CDR3 in amino acids: CASSLGGESYEQYF. The CDR3 bases are TGTGCCAGCAGCTTAGGCGGGGAGTCCTACGAGCAGTACTTC.

The chain is built from TRBV28 and TRBJ2-1; D gene uncertain. The ends were cut back, 5 bases at V and 8 bases at J, with 4 bases in the middle. The germline V gene has CDR1 MDHEN and CDR2 SYDVKM. This CDR3 has 10 amino acids. CDR3 DNA: TGTGCCAGCAGTCAATATGAGCAGTTCTTC. Protein product: CASSQYEQFF.